Below are 7 T cell receptor beta chains sequenced from a single sample in a study of T cell responses to AZD1222 COVID-19 vaccine. Some clones are missing from TCRdb's copy, which holds only in-frame ones; the method was immunoSEQ multiplex PCR. The sample has over 100,000 clones; around nine tenths are singletons. Sequences were derived from peripheral blood, sampled on day 0 of AZD1222 vaccination. All receptors derive from an adult in good health.

This sequence joins TRBV10-3 and TRBJ2-7, with TRBD1 identical over 7 bases. The CDR3 is 14 residues long. CDR1 is ENHRY and CDR2 is SYGVKD in the germline V gene. The J segment lost 2 bases and the V segment lost 6 bases, leaving 7 bases of the junction unmatched. CDR3 sequence reads: CAISPTGNPYEQYF. The CDR3 bases are TGTGCCATCAGCCCGACAGGGAATCCCTACGAGCAGTACTTC.

V gene TRBV9 combines with J gene TRBJ2-2; maybe TRBD1 (6 bases). The CDR3 has 16 amino acids. V lost 3 bases and J lost 2, with 14 bases in between. Germline V gives CDR1 SGDLS, CDR2 YYNGEE. CDR3 in amino acids: CASSGPGHSNTGELFF. CDR3 coding DNA: TGTGCCAGCAGCGGTCCGGGACACAGCAACACCGGGGAGCTGTTTTTT.

The chain joins TRBV29-1 to TRBJ1-1; D ambiguous. V lost 2 bases to trimming and J lost 9 bases, with 13 bases between them. This CDR3 is 12 amino acids long. Germline lookup yields CDR1 SQVTM and CDR2 ANQGSEA. This CDR3 reads CSVEFLSSQAFF. The CDR3 nucleotides read TGCAGCGTTGAATTTTTGTCGTCGCAAGCTTTCTTT.

The chain uses TRBV2 and TRBJ2-5; no reliable D call. The V end lost 10 bases, the J end lost 5 bases, and 14 bases lay between the germline ends. The CDR3 spans 12 residues. Germline CDR1 is SNHLY and CDR2 is FYNNEI. The CDR3 DNA is TGTGCCATGGACCTTTTTGGGGAGACCCAGTACTTC. This codes for CAMDLFGETQYF.

The CDR3 nucleotides read TGCGCCAGCAGCCAAGATCGCGAAGCAGGGGTTCCCAAAAACATTCAGTACTTC. It is translated as CASSQDREAGVPKNIQYF. This chain joins TRBV4-3 and TRBJ2-4; TRBD1 might be the D (6 bases). Germline CDR1 is LGHNA and CDR2 is YSLEER. This CDR3 has 18 residues. The ends were cut back, 0 bases at V and 2 bases at J, with 17 bases in the middle.

CDR3 amino acids: CASSIGEWGGNEQFF. CDR3 bases: TGTGCCAGTAGTATAGGGGAGTGGGGCGGCAATGAGCAGTTCTTC. The V and J genes are TRBV19 and TRBJ2-1, with D perhaps matching TRBD1 or TRBD2 (5 bases each). The CDR3 spans 15 residues. V was pared by 1 base and J by 6 bases, with 13 bases between. Germline CDR1 and CDR2: LNHDA and SQIVND (reference sequence).

The genes are TRBV12-3 or TRBV12-4 and TRBJ2-6; D ambiguous. Trimming left V 6 bases short and J 4 bases short, with 7 bases between. There are 13 residues in the CDR3. The CDR3 spells CASSYLGANVLTF. The CDR3 DNA reads TGTGCCAGCAGCTACTTAGGGGCCAACGTCCTGACTTTC.